This note documents a single TCR beta chain sequence. TCRdb's copy holds only in-frame clones and misses some; the assay was immunoSEQ multiplex PCR. The sample has a few hundred thousand clones; more than 75% are singletons. The sample comes from a study of blood T cell repertoires in COVID-19. CDR1 is SGHAT, CDR2 FQNNGV, per germline. This CDR3 is 15 amino acids long. The ends were cut back, 0 bases at V and 11 bases at J, with 14 bases in the middle. Material: PBMCs or T cells enriched from blood (not recorded which). This TCR came from a woman aged 45-65 years who had recovered from COVID-19. This sequence joins TRBV11-2 and TRBJ1-6, with D perhaps matching TRBD1 (6 bases). CDR3 sequence: CASSLEPGPGAPLHF. CDR3 in DNA: TGTGCCAGCAGCTTAGAACCGGGCCCAGGGGCACCCCTCCACTTT.